This note documents a single T cell receptor beta chain sequence. Its cognate antigen is unknown. PCR employed 60 Vbeta and 13 Jbeta primers. Profiling relied on immunoSEQ multiplex PCR, and the TCRdb table lists in-frame clones only, not all of them. In the table there are approximately 120,000 clones, approximately 83% of which are singletons. The data originate from a study of cytomegalovirus exposure and HLA in healthy donors. General observations from the study: TCR beta sequences reportedly predicted the HLA-A and HLA-B alleles of most subjects accurately. Associated with cytomegalovirus, according to the listing, were 150 to 200 TCR beta chains. In a later analysis, an Asian-associated ancestry cluster reportedly showed fewer N-insertions than the roughly 730-donor mean. Researchers reported in a later analysis that a missense DCLRE1C variant was tied to TCR beta V- and J-gene trimming.

This CDR3 is built from 14 residues. With 5 bases removed from V and 4 bases from J, the gap between germline ends came to 12 bases. Germline loops: CDR1 LGHNA, CDR2 YNFKEQ. This sequence was found in a woman aged 40-49 years in good health and CMV-seropositive. The chain links TRBV4-2 to TRBJ2-1, with a tentative D call TRBD2 (6 bases). Sequenced material: PBMCs. As DNA, the CDR3 is TGTGCCAGCAGCAGTAGCGGAGGGTACAATGAGCAGTTCTTC. Its translation: CASSSSGGYNEQFF.